A single sample gave rise to the 12 T cell receptor beta chains below, sequenced in a study of blood T cell repertoires in COVID-19. Generated by immunoSEQ multiplex PCR, the TCRdb table keeps only in-frame clones and is missing some. The sample has fewer than 150,000 clones; 70% to 90% are singletons. The sequenced sample was peripheral blood. The source is a human donor in a cohort sampled during active COVID-19.

The J gene is TRBJ2-2, the V gene TRBV4-1; the match to TRBD2 covers 7 bases. Trimming at V came to 3 bases and at J to 6 bases, leaving 13 bases not matched to a gene. This CDR3 is built from 17 residues. Germline values: CDR1 MGHRA, CDR2 YSYEKL. The CDR3 here is CASSHLGASGPSGELFF. The CDR3 DNA reads TGCGCCAGCAGCCATTTAGGGGCTAGCGGACCCTCCGGGGAGCTGTTTTTT.

The V gene is TRBV23-1, the J gene TRBJ1-1, with TRBD1 identical over 7 bases. TRBV23-1 is an ORF, and what it does is uncertain. The CDR3 is 11 amino acids. V gave up 3 bases and J gave up 11 bases; unmatched junction bases: 3. Written as DNA, the CDR3 is TGCGCCAGCAGTCAGACAGGGAACGCTTTCTTT. Amino acids: CASSQTGNAFF.

This chain joins TRBV5-1 and TRBJ1-6; 7 nucleotides match TRBD1. The CDR3 extends over 15 amino acids. V lost 4 bases to trimming and J lost 3 bases; unmatched junction nucleotides: 4. The V gene's germline CDR1 is SGHRS and CDR2 YFSETQ. CDR3 DNA: TGCGCCAGCAGCACGGGGGACAGCTATAATTCACCCCTCCACTTT. This translates into CASSTGDSYNSPLHF.

The J gene is TRBJ2-1, the V gene TRBV5-6; the D gene is possibly TRBD1 (6 bases). V was pared by 0 bases and J by 4 bases, with 8 bases between. CDR1 is SGHDT, CDR2 YYEEEE, per germline. This CDR3 has 14 residues. CDR3 sequence (DNA): TGTGCCAGCAGCTTGGGCACAGGGTACAATGAGCAGTTCTTC. Residues: CASSLGTGYNEQFF.

This clone turned up a few times. The chain links TRBV19 to TRBJ1-2; 8 nucleotides agree with TRBD1. Per the germline V gene, CDR1 is LNHDA and CDR2 is SQIVND (reference sequence). V gave up 8 bases and J gave up 11 bases; unmatched junction bases: 7. The length of the CDR3 is 11 residues. In DNA, the CDR3 is TGTGCCAGTCGCGGACAGGGTGAATACACCTTC. This codes for CASRGQGEYTF.

The chain couples TRBV20-1 to TRBJ1-2; TRBD1 matches at 7 bases. The CDR3 sequence is 11 residues long. CDR1 and CDR2 from the germline V gene are DFQATT and SNEGSKA (reference sequence). V shed 1 base, J shed 8 bases, and the junction held 1 base outside the gene matches. DNA for the CDR3: TGCAGTGCTAGAGGGGACAGCGGCTACACCTTC. Translating it yields CSARGDSGYTF.

The V and J genes are TRBV18 and TRBJ2-7; 8 bases line up with TRBD1. Unmatched junction bases numbered 4, after V lost 3 bases and J lost 3 bases. Germline lookup yields CDR1 KGHSH and CDR2 LQKENI. This CDR3 spans 14 amino acids. The CDR3 DNA is TGTGCCAGCTCACCTGGGACAGGTGACTACGAGCAGTACTTC. It is translated as CASSPGTGDYEQYF.

The rearrangement joins TRBV6-6 to TRBJ2-7; 9 bases map to TRBD2. Trimming removed 6 bases from V and 7 bases from J; junction bases left unmatched: 13. CDR3 length: 15 amino acids. Per germline, CDR1 MNHNY and CDR2 SVGAGI (reference sequence). In DNA, the CDR3 is TGTGCCAGCAGGAAGGGAGAGCGGGGGGTATTTGAGCAGTACTTC. It specifies CASRKGERGVFEQYF.

The V call is TRBV7-9, the J call TRBJ2-1; TRBD2 might be the D (6 bases). Between the trimmed V and J ends, which lost 4 bases and 10 bases, there was a span of 20 bases. This CDR3 has 15 residues. Germline V gene lookup returns CDR1 SEHNR and CDR2 FQNEAQ (reference sequence). This CDR3 reads CASSSRTIRTGEQFF. The CDR3 DNA reads as TGTGCCAGCAGCTCTCGGACTATAAGGACCGGCGAGCAGTTCTTC.

This chain connects TRBV7-9 to TRBJ2-2; 12 nucleotides line up with TRBD2. V was clipped by 6 bases and J by 5 bases; unmatched bases: 13. This CDR3 has 18 amino acids. The germline gives CDR1 SEHNR, CDR2 FQNEAQ (reference sequence). The CDR3 sequence is CASRSSSGRASRTGELFF. In nucleotides, the CDR3 is TGTGCCAGCAGGTCCTCTAGCGGGAGGGCCTCGAGGACCGGGGAGCTGTTTTTT.

The chain joins TRBV24-1 to TRBJ2-3, with 7 bases identical to TRBD1. This CDR3 region has 16 residues. The germline V gene has CDR1 KGHDR and CDR2 SFDVKD. With 2 bases clipped from V and 6 bases from J, the junction kept 10 bases outside the gene matches. CDR3 bases: TGTGCCACCAGTGATTCTCACAGGGGCCCTCCGGATACGCAGTATTTT. Encoded protein: CATSDSHRGPPDTQYF.

This clone was found a few times. The chain links TRBV11-2 to TRBJ2-3, with unresolved D. This CDR3 has 13 amino acids. Trimming took 0 bases from V and 4 from J, leaving 5 bases between them. From germline, CDR1 is SGHAT and CDR2 FQNNGV. CDR3 DNA: TGTGCCAGCAGCTTAGAGGCTTCAGATACGCAGTATTTT. This codes for CASSLEASDTQYF. Filled out from reference TRBV11-2 and TRBJ2-3, the complete variable domain reads EAGVAQSPRYKIIEKRQSVAFWCNPISGHATLYWYQQILGQGPKLLIQFQNNGVVDDSQLPKDRFSAERLKGVDSTLKIQPAKLEDSAVYLCASSLEASDTQYFGPGTRLTVL.